Shown below are 24 T cell receptor beta chains from a single sample sequenced in a study of regulatory dendritic cells for organ transplantation. Sorted T cells were CFSE-labeled and cultured roughly five days with allogeneic regulatory or mature dendritic cells at 1:10. Their antigens are not known. Generated by immunoSEQ multiplex PCR, the TCRdb table keeps only in-frame clones and is missing some. Of 15,000 to 20,000 clones in the sample, 65% to 80% were seen once. The specimen was memory CD4+ T cells from blood cultured with regulatory dendritic cells. As to subset: CD45RO+ memory T cells. These receptors were taken from a human donor in good health.

This clone has more than one count but fewer than ten. V usage is TRBV28 and J usage is TRBJ2-2, with 13 bases fitting TRBD2. Trimming cost V 6 bases and J 4 bases; bases outside gene matches: 5. There are 16 residues in the CDR3. CDR1 MDHEN and CDR2 SYDVKM come from the germline V gene. CDR3 sequence (DNA): TGTGCCAGCAGCTCAGGACTAGCGGGAGTCACCGGGGAGCTGTTTTTT. Protein sequence: CASSSGLAGVTGELFF.

The CDR3 sequence: CASRGGHSAAKLFF. The CDR3 coding sequence is TGTGCCAGCAGGGGAGGACACTCCGCAGCAAAACTGTTTTTT. The genes are TRBV28 and TRBJ1-4; weak D call: TRBD1 (5 bases). Trimming took 6 bases from V and 10 from J, leaving 18 bases between them. CDR3 length: 14 residues. The germline gives CDR1 MDHEN, CDR2 SYDVKM. Complete variable domain (other parts from reference TRBV28 and TRBJ1-4): DVKVTQSSRYLVKRTGEKVFLECVQDMDHENMFWYRQDPGLGLRLIYFSYDVKMKEKGDIPEGYSVSREKKERFSLILESASTNQTSMYLCASRGGHSAAKLFFGSGTQLSVL.

The CDR3 region is CAWRRGGSYNEQFF. The CDR3 bases are TGTGCCTGGAGGCGGGGGGGCTCCTACAATGAGCAGTTCTTC. The J gene is TRBJ2-1, the V gene TRBV30; 9 nucleotides align to TRBD2. CDR3 length: 14 amino acids. Germline V gene sequence: CDR1 GTSNPN, CDR2 SVGIG (reference sequence). V shed 3 bases and J 0 bases; nucleotides not matched to a gene: 0.

This sequence joins TRBV7-9 and TRBJ1-2; 9 bases fit TRBD1. J was trimmed by 8 bases and V by 4 bases; bases with no gene match: 8. Germline CDR1 is SEHNR and CDR2 is FQNEAQ (reference sequence). There are 14 residues in the CDR3. The CDR3 coding sequence is TGTGCCAGCAGCTCGACAGGGGGTCTGGTGGGCTACACCTTC. This translates into CASSSTGGLVGYTF. Full variable domain (rest looked up from reference TRBV7-9 and TRBJ1-2): DTGVSQNPRHKITKRGQNVTFRCDPISEHNRLYWYRQTLGQGPEFLTYFQNEAQLEKSRLLSDRFSAERPKGSFSTLEIQRTEQGDSAMYLCASSSTGGLVGYTFGSGTRLTVV.

There are a few counts of this clone. J is TRBJ1-4 and V is TRBV4-3; D gene unclear. Germline CDR1 LGHNA, CDR2 YSLEER. This CDR3 contains 16 residues. V lost 4 bases and J 4 bases, leaving 16 bases between the germline ends. The CDR3 region has the DNA TGCGCCAGCAGCCTATACCGAGGTCAGAATAATGAAAAACTGTTTTTT. Protein product: CASSLYRGQNNEKLFF.

The J gene is TRBJ1-1, the V gene TRBV6-6; 7 bases align to TRBD1. V lost 7 bases and J lost 7; bases outside the gene matches: 12. The V gene's germline CDR1 is MNHNY and CDR2 SVGAGI (reference sequence). CDR3 size: 14 residues. CDR3 nucleotide sequence: TGTGCCAGCACCTACGGGACAGCACCTCTTGAAGCTTTCTTT. It yields the protein CASTYGTAPLEAFF.

The chain employs TRBV2 and TRBJ1-4; TRBD1 is a possible D gene (5 bases). V was clipped by 6 bases and J by 7 bases, with 15 bases between them. Germline V gives CDR1 SNHLY, CDR2 FYNNEI. The CDR3 contains 14 residues. The CDR3 region has the DNA TGTGCCAGCAGGGAACAGGAGGCGAGTGAAAAACTGTTTTTT. The encoded protein is CASREQEASEKLFF.

This chain uses TRBV19 with TRBJ2-3, with TRBD1 matching over 8 bases. Germline values: CDR1 LNHDA, CDR2 SQIVND (reference sequence). This CDR3 spans 15 amino acids. Trimming removed 5 bases from V and 2 bases from J; junction bases left unmatched: 6. Here the CDR3 reads CASSPTGDDTDTQYF. The CDR3 DNA is TGTGCCAGTAGTCCGACAGGGGATGACACAGATACGCAGTATTTT.

The chain combines TRBV19 with TRBJ1-5; D perhaps matches TRBD1 (6 bases). V lost 3 bases, J lost 4 bases, and 10 bases lay in between. The CDR3 spans 14 residues. The germline CDR1 and CDR2 sequences are LNHDA and SQIVND (reference sequence). CDR3 DNA: TGTGCCAGTAGTATCTACAGGGAGAATCAGCCCCAGCATTTT. Residues: CASSIYRENQPQHF.

As concerns this clone: One junction end does not reproduce the germline sequence, and a read error may be involved. This chain uses TRBV6-1 with TRBJ2-3; 7 bases line up with TRBD2. Germline V gene sequence: CDR1 MNHNS, CDR2 SASEGT. The CDR3 length is 15 residues. The CDR3: CASNELALWADTQYF. The CDR3 DNA reads as TGTGCCAGCAATGAACTAGCGTTGTGGGCAGATACGCAGTATTTT.

The V call is TRBV6-5, the J call TRBJ1-2; 9 bases are shared with TRBD1. Germline V gene data show CDR1 as MNHEY and CDR2 as SVGAGI. The CDR3 runs to 14 residues. V lost 8 bases, J lost 6 bases, and 10 bases stayed unmatched. In nucleotides, the CDR3 is TGTGCCAGCCTCCCGAACAGGGGGCTTCATGGCTACACCTTC. This gives the protein CASLPNRGLHGYTF.

This clone was seen only once. V usage is TRBV4-1 and J usage is TRBJ2-5, with 10 bases fitting TRBD2. The germline V gene encodes CDR1 MGHRA and CDR2 YSYEKL. This CDR3 has 15 amino acids. V lost 0 bases and J lost 4; bases outside the gene matches: 2. Here the CDR3 reads CASSQDGTSAETQYF. DNA for the CDR3: TGCGCCAGCAGCCAAGACGGGACTAGCGCAGAGACCCAGTACTTC.

The J gene is TRBJ2-1, the V gene TRBV7-2, with 10 positions matching TRBD2. This CDR3 contains 15 residues. V lost 0 bases to trimming and J lost 9 bases; unmatched junction nucleotides: 5. Germline CDR1 reads SGHTA; CDR2 reads FQGNSA. CDR3 DNA sequence: TGTGCCAGCAGCTTAGCGTCTAGCGGGAGATTTGAGCAGTTCTTC. This encodes CASSLASSGRFEQFF.

CDR3 amino acids: CASSISQGARETQYF. The CDR3 nucleotides read TGTGCCAGTAGTATCTCACAGGGGGCGCGGGAGACCCAGTACTTC. V gene TRBV19 combines with J gene TRBJ2-5, with 9 positions matching TRBD1. V lost 3 bases, J lost 5 bases, and 7 bases stayed unmatched. This CDR3 is built from 15 residues. The germline gives CDR1 LNHDA, CDR2 SQIVND (reference sequence).

The CDR3 loop reads CASSSRGGAGSNQPQHF. CDR3 in DNA: TGTGCCAGCAGTTCCCGGGGGGGGGCAGGTAGCAATCAGCCCCAGCATTTT. V is TRBV7-2 and J is TRBJ1-5, with D possibly matching TRBD1 (6 bases). The CDR3 is made up of 17 amino acids. The V and J ends lost 6 bases and 0 bases respectively, with 18 bases between them. Germline V gene lookup returns CDR1 SGHTA and CDR2 FQGNSA.

The chain couples TRBV11-3 to TRBJ1-1; D may be TRBD1 (6 bases). Germline V gives CDR1 SGHNT, CDR2 YENEEA. Trimming removed 11 bases from V and 1 base from J, with 20 bases in between. This CDR3 is built from 15 residues. DNA of the CDR3: TGTGCCGCCACAGGGTCATCCTTGGCGAACACTGAAGCTTTCTTT. Its protein is CAATGSSLANTEAFF.

The gene calls are TRBV6-5 and TRBJ1-5; D is undetermined. Trimming removed 0 bases from V and 8 bases from J, with 8 bases in between. The CDR3 is made up of 13 amino acids. Germline V CDR1 and CDR2: MNHEY, SVGAGI. The DNA of the CDR3 is TGTGCCAGCAGTTACTCGAGGGTGGAGCCCCAGCATTTT. This encodes CASSYSRVEPQHF.

The chain recombines TRBV30 with TRBJ1-1, with D possibly matching TRBD1 (6 bases). The CDR3 consists of 13 residues. V shed 1 base and J shed 4 bases, with 10 bases lying between them. Germline CDR1 is GTSNPN and CDR2 is SVGIG (reference sequence). In DNA, the CDR3 is TGTGCCTGGAGTGCGGGGGCTCGCACTGAAGCTTTCTTT. Protein sequence: CAWSAGARTEAFF.

This sequence joins TRBV5-1 and TRBJ2-7; D gene unclear. V was clipped by 4 bases and J by 2 bases, with 10 bases between them. Looked up from germline, CDR1 is SGHRS and CDR2 is YFSETQ. CDR3 length equals 13 residues. The chain's CDR3 is CASSDLGTYEQYF. CDR3 nucleotides: TGCGCCAGCAGCGATTTGGGTACCTACGAGCAGTACTTC.

The CDR3 DNA reads TGCAGCGTTGACTCAGGGGGTGGGACCCTTGGGGACATTCAGTACTTC. Residues: CSVDSGGGTLGDIQYF. The chain joins TRBV29-1 to TRBJ2-4, with 7 bases that match TRBD1. CDR1 and CDR2 from the germline V gene are SQVTM and ANQGSEA. The CDR3 is 16 residues long. V shed 3 bases, J shed 8 bases, and the junction held 16 bases outside the gene matches.

The V gene is TRBV19, the J gene TRBJ2-1, with a possible D match to TRBD2 (6 bases). Trimming removed 1 base from V and 5 bases from J, with 9 bases in between. Germline V lookup: CDR1 LNHDA, CDR2 SQIVND (reference sequence). The CDR3 is made up of 14 amino acids. CDR3 nucleotides: TGTGCCAGTAGTATAGCGGGAGCCCACAATGAGCAGTTCTTC. Translated: CASSIAGAHNEQFF.

This chain uses TRBV2 with TRBJ1-2; D unclear. V was pared by 4 bases and J by 7 bases, with 10 bases between. CDR3 length: 12 residues. Germline V CDR1 and CDR2: SNHLY, FYNNEI. The DNA for the CDR3 is TGTGCCAGCAGTGGCGCGGTCGGTGGCTACACCTTC. It is translated as CASSGAVGGYTF.

This clone was observed a handful of times. The V gene is TRBV6-6, the J gene TRBJ1-6; D is ambiguous. Trimming took 6 bases from V and 8 from J, leaving 8 bases between them. Looked up from germline, CDR1 is MNHNY and CDR2 is SVGAGI (reference sequence). The CDR3 totals 12 residues. The CDR3 reads CASSSHYSPLHF. The CDR3 DNA reads TGTGCCAGCAGCTCACACTATTCACCCCTCCACTTT.

The rearrangement uses TRBV30 and TRBJ2-5; D might be TRBD2 (6 bases). The CDR3 has 16 amino acids. CDR1 is GTSNPN, CDR2 SVGIG, per germline (reference sequence). Trimming cost V 2 bases and J 5 bases, with 21 bases left between them. CDR3 residues: CAWSTRRGGLRETQYF. In nucleotides, the CDR3 is TGTGCCTGGAGTACCCGGCGAGGAGGGCTCCGGGAGACCCAGTACTTC.